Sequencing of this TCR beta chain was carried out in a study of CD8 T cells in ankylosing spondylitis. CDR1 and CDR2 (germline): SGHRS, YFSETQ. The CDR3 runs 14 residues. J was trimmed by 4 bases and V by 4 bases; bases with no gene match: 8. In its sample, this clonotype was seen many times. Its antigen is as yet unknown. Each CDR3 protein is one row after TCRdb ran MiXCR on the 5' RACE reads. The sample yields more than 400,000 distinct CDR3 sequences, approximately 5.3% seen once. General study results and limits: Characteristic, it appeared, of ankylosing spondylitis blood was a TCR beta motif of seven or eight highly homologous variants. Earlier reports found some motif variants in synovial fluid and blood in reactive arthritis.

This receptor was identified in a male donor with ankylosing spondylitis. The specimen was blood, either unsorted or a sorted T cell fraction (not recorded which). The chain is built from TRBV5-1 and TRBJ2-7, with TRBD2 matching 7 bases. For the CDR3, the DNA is TGCGCCAGCAGCCTCGGGGGGACGGGGTACGAGCAGTACTTC. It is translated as CASSLGGTGYEQYF.